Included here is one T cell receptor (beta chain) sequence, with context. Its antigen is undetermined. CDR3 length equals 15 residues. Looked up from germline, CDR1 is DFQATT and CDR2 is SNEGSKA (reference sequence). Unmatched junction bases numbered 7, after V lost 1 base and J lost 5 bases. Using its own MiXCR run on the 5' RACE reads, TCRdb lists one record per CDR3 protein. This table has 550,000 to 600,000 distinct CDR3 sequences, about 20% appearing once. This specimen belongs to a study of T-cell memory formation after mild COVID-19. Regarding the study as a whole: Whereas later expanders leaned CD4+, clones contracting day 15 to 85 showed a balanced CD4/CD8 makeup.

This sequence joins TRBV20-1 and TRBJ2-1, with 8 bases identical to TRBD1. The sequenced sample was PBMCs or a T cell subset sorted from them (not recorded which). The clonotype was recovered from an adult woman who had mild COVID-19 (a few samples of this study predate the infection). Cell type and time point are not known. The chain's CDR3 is CSARAPGQDHNEQFF. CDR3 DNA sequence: TGCAGTGCTAGAGCCCCGGGACAGGATCACAATGAGCAGTTCTTC.